The sequence of this T cell receptor beta chain was determined in a study of shared clonotypes between healthy human individuals. This table comes from immunoSEQ multiplex PCR, and its TCRdb copy is limited to in-frame clones, with some not included. The sample shows 450,000 to 500,000 clones, more than 65% of them seen only once. The germline V and J ends were trimmed by 4 bases and 0 bases, with 16 bases remaining between them. The CDR3 contains 17 residues. Germline V gene lookup returns CDR1 SGHRS and CDR2 YFSETQ. The receptor was derived from a woman aged 40 to 50 in good health. Some clones in this sample may be carry-over from other donors' samples. Sample: PBMCs. The rearrangement uses TRBV5-1 and TRBJ1-4; D is perhaps TRBD1 (6 bases). This CDR3 reads CASSPDRRQATNEKLFF. CDR3 sequence (DNA): TGCGCCAGCAGCCCGGACAGACGACAAGCAACTAATGAAAAACTGTTTTTT.